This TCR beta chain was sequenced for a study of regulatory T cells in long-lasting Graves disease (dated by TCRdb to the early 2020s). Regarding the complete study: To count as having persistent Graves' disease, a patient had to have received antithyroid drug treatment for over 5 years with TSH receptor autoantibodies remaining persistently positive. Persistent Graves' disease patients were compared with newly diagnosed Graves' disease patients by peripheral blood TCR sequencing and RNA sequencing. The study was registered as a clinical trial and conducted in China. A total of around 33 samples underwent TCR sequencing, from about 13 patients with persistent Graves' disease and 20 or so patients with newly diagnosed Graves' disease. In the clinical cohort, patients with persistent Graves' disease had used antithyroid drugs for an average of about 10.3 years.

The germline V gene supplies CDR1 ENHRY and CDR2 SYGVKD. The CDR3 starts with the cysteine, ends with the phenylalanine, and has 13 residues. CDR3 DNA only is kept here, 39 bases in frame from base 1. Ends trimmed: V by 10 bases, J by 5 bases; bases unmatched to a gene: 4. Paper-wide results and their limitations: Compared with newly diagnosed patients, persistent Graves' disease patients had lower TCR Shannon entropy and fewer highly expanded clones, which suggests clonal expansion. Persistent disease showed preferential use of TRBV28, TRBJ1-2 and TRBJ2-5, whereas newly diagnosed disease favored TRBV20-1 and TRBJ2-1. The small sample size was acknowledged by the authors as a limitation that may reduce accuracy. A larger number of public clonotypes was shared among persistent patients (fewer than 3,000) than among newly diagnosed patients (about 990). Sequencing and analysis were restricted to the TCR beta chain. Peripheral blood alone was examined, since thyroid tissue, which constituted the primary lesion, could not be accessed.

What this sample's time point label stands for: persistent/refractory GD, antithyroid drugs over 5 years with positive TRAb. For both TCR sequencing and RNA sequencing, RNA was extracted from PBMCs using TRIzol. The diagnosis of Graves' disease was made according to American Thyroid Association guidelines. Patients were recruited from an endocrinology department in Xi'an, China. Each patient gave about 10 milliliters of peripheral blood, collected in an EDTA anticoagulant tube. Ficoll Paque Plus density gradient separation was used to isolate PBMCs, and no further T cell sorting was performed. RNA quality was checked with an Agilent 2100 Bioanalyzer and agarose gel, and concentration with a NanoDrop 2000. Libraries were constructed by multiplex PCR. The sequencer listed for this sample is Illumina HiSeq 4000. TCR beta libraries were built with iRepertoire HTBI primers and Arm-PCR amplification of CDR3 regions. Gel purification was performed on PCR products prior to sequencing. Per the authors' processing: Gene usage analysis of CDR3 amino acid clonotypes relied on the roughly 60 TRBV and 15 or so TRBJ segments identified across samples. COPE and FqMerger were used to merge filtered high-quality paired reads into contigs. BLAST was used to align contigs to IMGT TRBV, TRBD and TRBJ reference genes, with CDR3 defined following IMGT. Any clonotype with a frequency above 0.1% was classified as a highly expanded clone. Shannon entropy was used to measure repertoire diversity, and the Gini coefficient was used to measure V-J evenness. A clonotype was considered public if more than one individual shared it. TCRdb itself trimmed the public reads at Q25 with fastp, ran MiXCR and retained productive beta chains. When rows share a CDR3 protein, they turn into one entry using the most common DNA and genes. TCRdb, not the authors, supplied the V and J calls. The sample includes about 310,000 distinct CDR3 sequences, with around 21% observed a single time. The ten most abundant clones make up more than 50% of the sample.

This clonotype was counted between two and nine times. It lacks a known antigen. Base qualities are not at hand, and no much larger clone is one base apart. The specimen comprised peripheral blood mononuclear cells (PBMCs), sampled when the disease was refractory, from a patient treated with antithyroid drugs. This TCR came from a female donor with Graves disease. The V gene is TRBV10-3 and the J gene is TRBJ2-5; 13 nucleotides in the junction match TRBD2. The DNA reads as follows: TGTGCCACCACTAGCGGGAGGGTGGAGACCCAGTACTTC. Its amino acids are CATTSGRVETQYF.